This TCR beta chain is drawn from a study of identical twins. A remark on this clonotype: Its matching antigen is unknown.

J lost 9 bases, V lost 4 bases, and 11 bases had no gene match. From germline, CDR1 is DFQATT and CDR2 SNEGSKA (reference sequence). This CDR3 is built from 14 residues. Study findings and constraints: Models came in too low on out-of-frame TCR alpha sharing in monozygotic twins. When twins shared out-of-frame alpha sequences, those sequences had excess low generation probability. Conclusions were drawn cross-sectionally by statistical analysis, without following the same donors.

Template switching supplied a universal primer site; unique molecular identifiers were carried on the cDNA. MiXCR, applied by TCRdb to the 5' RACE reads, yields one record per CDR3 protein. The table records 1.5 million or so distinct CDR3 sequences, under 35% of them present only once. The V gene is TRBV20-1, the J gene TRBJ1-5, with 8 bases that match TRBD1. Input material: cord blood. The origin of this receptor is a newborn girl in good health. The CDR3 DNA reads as TGCAGTGCTAAGGGACAGGAATTGATTGGGCCCCAGCATTTT. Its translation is CSAKGQELIGPQHF.